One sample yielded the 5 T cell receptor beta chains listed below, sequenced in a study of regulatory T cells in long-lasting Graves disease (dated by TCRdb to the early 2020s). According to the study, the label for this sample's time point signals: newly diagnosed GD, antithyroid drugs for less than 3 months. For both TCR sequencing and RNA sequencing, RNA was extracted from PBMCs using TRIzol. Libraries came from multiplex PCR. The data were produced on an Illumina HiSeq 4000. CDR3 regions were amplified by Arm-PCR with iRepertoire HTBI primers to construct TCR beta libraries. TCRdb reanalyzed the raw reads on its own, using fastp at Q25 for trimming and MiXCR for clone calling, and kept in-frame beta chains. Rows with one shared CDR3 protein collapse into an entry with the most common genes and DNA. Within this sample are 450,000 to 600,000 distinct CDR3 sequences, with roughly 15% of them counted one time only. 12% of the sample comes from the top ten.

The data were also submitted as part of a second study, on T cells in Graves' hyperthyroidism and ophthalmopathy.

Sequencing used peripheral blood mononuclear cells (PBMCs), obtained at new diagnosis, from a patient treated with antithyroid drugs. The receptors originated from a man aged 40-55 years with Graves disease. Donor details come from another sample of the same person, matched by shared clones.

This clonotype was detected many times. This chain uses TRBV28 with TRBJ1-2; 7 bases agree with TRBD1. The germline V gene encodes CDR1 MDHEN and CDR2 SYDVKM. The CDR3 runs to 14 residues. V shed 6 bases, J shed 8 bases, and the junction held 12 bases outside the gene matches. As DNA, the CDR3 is TGTGCCAGCAGCTCTCTCACAGGGGCCTCAGGCTACACCTTC. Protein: CASSSLTGASGYTF.

The chain's CDR3 is CASRYGTATQETQYF. In DNA form, the CDR3 reads TGTGCCAGCAGGTATGGGACAGCGACTCAAGAGACCCAGTACTTC. The chain employs TRBV5-4 and TRBJ2-5, with 7 bases identical to TRBD1. This CDR3 comprises 15 residues. Germline V gene sequence: CDR1 SGHNT, CDR2 YYREEE (reference sequence). V shed 5 bases and J 2 bases; nucleotides not matched to a gene: 9.

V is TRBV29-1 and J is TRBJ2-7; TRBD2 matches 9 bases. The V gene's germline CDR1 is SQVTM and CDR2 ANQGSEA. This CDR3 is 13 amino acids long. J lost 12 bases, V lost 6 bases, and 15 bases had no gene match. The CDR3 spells CSVAGSLAGSVYF. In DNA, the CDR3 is TGCAGCGTCGCGGGGTCGCTAGCGGGAAGCGTGTACTTC.

The CDR3 is CASGTHRNEQFF. CDR3 nucleotide sequence: TGTGCCAGCGGGACTCACAGGAATGAGCAGTTCTTC. This chain uses TRBV5-4 with TRBJ2-1, with TRBD2 as a possible D gene (6 bases). The ends were cut back, 7 bases at V and 7 bases at J, with 12 bases in the middle. The CDR3 consists of 12 residues. The germline CDR1 and CDR2 sequences are SGHNT and YYREEE (reference sequence).

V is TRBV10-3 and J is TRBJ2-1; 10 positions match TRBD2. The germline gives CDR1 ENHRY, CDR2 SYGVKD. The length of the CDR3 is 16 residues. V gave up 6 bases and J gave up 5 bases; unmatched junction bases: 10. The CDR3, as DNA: TGTGCCATCAGACCCGATTCTAGCGGGAGCCACAATGAGCAGTTCTTC. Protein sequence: CAIRPDSSGSHNEQFF.